A single sample is the source of the 26 T cell receptor beta chains below, sequenced in a study of glioma-infiltrating T cells after dendritic cell vaccination. This table comes from immunoSEQ multiplex PCR, and its TCRdb copy is limited to in-frame clones, with some not included. This table has tens of thousands of clones, roughly 87% appearing once. The sequenced sample was blood, obtained before dendritic cell vaccination. The origin of the receptors is a human donor with glioblastoma.

This clone was found once. One end of the junction varies from germline; a read error may be responsible. The V and J genes are TRBV5-4 and TRBJ2-3, with D perhaps matching TRBD2 (5 bases). CDR3 length: 13 amino acids. Germline V gene lookup returns CDR1 SGHNT and CDR2 YYREEE (reference sequence). Here the CDR3 DNA reads TGTGCCACCAGCAAGGGAGGCACAGATACGCAGTATTTT. This encodes CATSKGGTDTQYF. Variable domain in full (rest from reference TRBV5-4 and TRBJ2-3): ETGVTQSPTHLIKTRGQQVTLRCSSQSGHNTVSWYQQALGQGPQFIFQYYREEENGRGNFPPRFSGLQFPNYSSELNVNALELDDSALYLCATSKGGTDTQYFGPGTRLTVL.

V is TRBV29-1 and J is TRBJ2-2, with TRBD1 matching 10 bases. Germline values: CDR1 SQVTM, CDR2 ANQGSEA. J gave up 8 bases and V 7 bases, and 13 bases lay outside the gene matches. There are 15 residues in the CDR3. The CDR3 sequence: CSARGQGVEGGELFF. The CDR3 DNA is TGCAGCGCCCGCGGACAGGGGGTCGAGGGAGGGGAGCTGTTTTTT.

Sample share makes this clone medium-sized (0.01 to 0.1%). CDR3 loop: CAIRQEEPGDEKLFF. CDR3 DNA sequence: TGTGCCATCAGACAAGAAGAACCAGGGGATGAAAAACTGTTTTTT. The chain links TRBV10-3 to TRBJ1-4; D possibly corresponds to TRBD1 (6 bases). The germline V gene encodes CDR1 ENHRY and CDR2 SYGVKD. CDR3 length equals 15 residues. Trimming left V 6 bases short and J 6 bases short, with 17 bases between.

The V gene is TRBV29-1, the J gene TRBJ2-1; TRBD1 agrees at 9 bases. Germline V gene lookup returns CDR1 SQVTM and CDR2 ANQGSEA. The V gene end was trimmed by 7 bases and the J gene end by 8 bases; junction bases not matched to a gene: 9. The CDR3 contains 13 residues. Written as DNA, the CDR3 is TGCAGCGCTGGACAGGGGTTGGGGTATGAGCAGTTCTTC. This gives the protein CSAGQGLGYEQFF.

This chain uses TRBV6-1 with TRBJ1-2, with TRBD1 matching 7 bases. CDR3 length equals 17 residues. The germline CDR1 and CDR2 sequences are MNHNS and SASEGT. J was trimmed by 7 bases and V by 0 bases; bases with no gene match: 14. The CDR3: CASSEARAGGGLGGYTF. The CDR3 DNA is TGTGCCAGCAGTGAAGCCCGGGCAGGAGGGGGCCTCGGTGGCTACACCTTC.

V usage is TRBV14 and J usage is TRBJ2-1; tentative D call: TRBD1 (6 bases). With 1 base removed from V and 8 bases from J, the gap between germline ends came to 18 bases. Germline assignment: CDR1 SGHDN and CDR2 FVKESK. CDR3 length: 16 residues. In nucleotides, the CDR3 is TGTGCCAGCAGCCAAGTTCGGACAGCGGCCATCTATGAGCAGTTCTTC. This translates into CASSQVRTAAIYEQFF.

The chain combines TRBV5-6 with TRBJ1-4; D call uncertain. Trimming took off 0 bases at V and 0 bases at J, with 15 bases between the two ends. Germline V lookup: CDR1 SGHDT, CDR2 YYEEEE. CDR3 length: 18 residues. CDR3 in amino acids: CASSLAVETPATNEKLFF. The DNA of the CDR3 is TGTGCCAGCAGCTTGGCGGTTGAGACACCTGCAACTAATGAAAAACTGTTTTTT.

The chain combines TRBV19 with TRBJ2-1; D is unclear. Between the trimmed V and J ends, which lost 10 bases and 3 bases, there was a span of 13 bases. There are 13 residues in the CDR3. CDR1 and CDR2 from the germline V gene are LNHDA and SQIVND (reference sequence). DNA for the CDR3: TGTGCCACCTCGATTGTCGGCTACAATGAGCAGTTCTTC. Encoded protein: CATSIVGYNEQFF.

The gene calls are TRBV18 and TRBJ2-7; D possibly corresponds to TRBD1 (6 bases). This CDR3 contains 14 residues. Germline V CDR1 and CDR2: KGHSH, LQKENI. Deletions cut 3 bases from V and 2 bases from J, with 11 bases between. CDR3 DNA: TGTGCCAGCTCACCGGAACAGGGCCCCTACGAGCAGTACGTC. Translating it yields CASSPEQGPYEQYV.

CDR3 bases: TGTGCCAGCAGCAAGACAGGACGCTACACCTTC. This encodes CASSKTGRYTF. The V gene is TRBV21-1, the J gene TRBJ1-2; the D call of TRBD1 is as the table states it, not checked on the DNA. TRBV21-1 is given as a pseudogene. This CDR3 region has 11 residues.

This clone was recorded once. The chain joins TRBV9 to TRBJ2-3; a weak D match, TRBD2 (6 bases). CDR1 and CDR2 (germline): SGDLS, YYNGEE. The CDR3 contains 15 residues. The germline V and J ends were trimmed by 3 bases and 0 bases, with 11 bases remaining between them. The DNA for the CDR3 is TGTGCCAGCAGCGCTACCGGGACTAGCACAGATACGCAGTATTTT. It codes for CASSATGTSTDTQYF.

This chain uses TRBV29-1 with TRBJ1-4; D unclear. The CDR3 is made up of 12 amino acids. CDR1 is SQVTM, CDR2 ANQGSEA, per germline. The V and J ends lost 7 bases and 3 bases respectively, with 9 bases between them. DNA for the CDR3: TGCAGCGCCGGGGTACCTAATGAAAAACTGTTTTTT. It codes for CSAGVPNEKLFF. Full variable domain (rest looked up from reference TRBV29-1 and TRBJ1-4): SAVISQKPSRDICQRGTSLTIQCQVDSQVTMMFWYRQQPGQSLTLIATANQGSEATYESGFVIDKFPISRPNLTFSTLTVSNMSPEDSSIYLCSAGVPNEKLFFGSGTQLSVL.

The genes are TRBV15 and TRBJ1-5, with 7 bases identical to TRBD1. Germline trimming cut 6 bases from V and 4 bases from J; bases unmatched to any gene: 6. The CDR3 covers 14 residues. The V gene's germline CDR1 is LNHNV and CDR2 YYDKDF (reference sequence). For the CDR3, the DNA is TGTGCCACCAGTCCGGGACAGACAAATCAGCCCCAGCATTTT. It codes for CATSPGQTNQPQHF.

The chain uses TRBV4-2 and TRBJ2-7; tentative D call: TRBD1 (6 bases). V was trimmed by 4 bases and J by 0 bases, leaving 10 bases between them. The CDR3 covers 14 residues. From germline, CDR1 is LGHNA and CDR2 YNFKEQ. The CDR3 spells CASSPGANSYEQYF. The CDR3 DNA reads as TGTGCCAGCAGCCCAGGGGCCAACTCCTACGAGCAGTACTTC.

This clone was detected only once. The gene calls are TRBV2 and TRBJ1-1, with D unresolved. The germline gives CDR1 SNHLY, CDR2 FYNNEI. CDR3 size: 14 residues. Trimming left V 8 bases short and J 3 bases short, with 16 bases between. CDR3 nucleotide sequence: TGTGCCAGCGGAATTGGGCCTTTGGACACTGAAGCTTTCTTT. Translating gives CASGIGPLDTEAFF.

This rearrangement joins TRBV18 to TRBJ2-3; no definite D call. CDR3 length: 13 residues. The V gene's germline CDR1 is KGHSH and CDR2 LQKENI. Deletions cut 1 base from V and 4 bases from J, with 6 bases between. The CDR3 reads CASSPHPSDTQYF. The CDR3, as DNA: TGTGCCAGCTCACCACATCCCTCAGATACGCAGTATTTT.

CDR3 sequence: CASSAGESGRGEQFF. In nucleotides, the CDR3 is TGTGCCAGCAGCGCTGGGGAGAGCGGGAGAGGCGAGCAGTTCTTC. The V call is TRBV7-9, the J call TRBJ2-1; 8 bases align to TRBD2. The CDR3 sequence is 15 residues long. V lost 5 bases and J lost 10; bases outside the gene matches: 13. The germline CDR1 and CDR2 sequences are SEHNR and FQNEAQ (reference sequence).

The J gene is TRBJ2-5, the V gene TRBV19, with D possibly matching TRBD1 (6 bases). Germline assignment: CDR1 LNHDA and CDR2 SQIVND (reference sequence). The CDR3 spans 13 residues. V shed 5 bases and J shed 5 bases, with 12 bases lying between them. The DNA of the CDR3 is TGTGCCAGTAGTTCCAGACAGGAGGAGACCCAGTACTTC. It specifies CASSSRQEETQYF.

The chain is built from TRBV6-6 and TRBJ2-1; D uncertain. CDR1 MNHNY and CDR2 SVGAGI come from the germline V gene (reference sequence). CDR3 length: 12 residues. Trimming removed 8 bases from V and 6 bases from J, with 11 bases in between. CDR3: CASAYFSNEQFF. In DNA, the CDR3 is TGTGCCAGCGCCTACTTTAGCAATGAGCAGTTCTTC.

The gene calls are TRBV5-1 and TRBJ2-2; 7 positions agree with TRBD1. The CDR3 spans 16 residues. Germline CDR1 and CDR2: SGHRS and YFSETQ. V shed 6 bases, J shed 4 bases, and the junction held 12 bases outside the gene matches. The CDR3 nucleotides are TGCGCCAGCACTCCCATCGACAGGGCGGGCACCGGGGAGCTGTTTTTT. This encodes CASTPIDRAGTGELFF.

This clone was observed once. The CDR3 sequence is CASSSAGGTDTQYF. CDR3 sequence (DNA): TGTGCCAGCAGCTCGGCAGGGGGCACAGATACGCAGTATTTT. The rearrangement links TRBV5-4 to TRBJ2-3; D perhaps matches TRBD1 (6 bases). V lost 3 bases to trimming and J lost 1 base, with 9 bases between them. There are 14 residues in the CDR3. Germline loops: CDR1 SGHNT, CDR2 YYREEE (reference sequence).

This chain joins TRBV6-1 and TRBJ1-1; D gene ambiguous. The length of the CDR3 is 13 residues. The V and J ends lost 4 bases and 1 base respectively, with 7 bases between them. Germline assignment: CDR1 MNHNS and CDR2 SASEGT. The CDR3 DNA is TGTGCCAGCAGTGTTCGACAGAACACTGAAGCTTTCTTT. Its protein product is CASSVRQNTEAFF.

The V and J genes are TRBV7-6 and TRBJ1-2; maybe TRBD1 (5 bases). The CDR3 spans 14 residues. Germline values: CDR1 SGHVS, CDR2 FNYEAQ. V lost 5 bases and J lost 6, with 16 bases in between. In nucleotides, the CDR3 is TGTGCCAGCAGCGAGGACGGGGGTGGGAATGGCTACACCTTC. The encoded protein is CASSEDGGGNGYTF.

This clone was recorded once. The rearrangement links TRBV9 to TRBJ2-1, with 7 bases that match TRBD2. The germline CDR1 and CDR2 sequences are SGDLS and YYNGEE. The length of the CDR3 is 15 residues. V was clipped by 0 bases and J by 6 bases; unmatched bases: 6. The CDR3 spells CASSVARLAVNEQFF. CDR3 nucleotides: TGTGCCAGCAGCGTAGCGAGACTAGCTGTCAATGAGCAGTTCTTC.

This clone appeared a single time. This chain links TRBV5-6 with TRBJ2-2; the match to TRBD1 covers 10 bases. V was clipped by 3 bases and J by 6 bases; unmatched bases: 2. This CDR3 contains 14 residues. Germline V lookup: CDR1 SGHDT, CDR2 YYEEEE. CDR3 bases: TGTGCCAGCAGCTGGGGGACAGGGGCCGGGGAGCTGTTTTTT. It specifies CASSWGTGAGELFF.

Here the CDR3 reads CASSLGSRAYQPQHF. The CDR3, as DNA: TGTGCCAGCAGCTTGGGGTCCAGGGCCTATCAGCCCCAGCATTTT. The gene calls are TRBV5-6 and TRBJ1-5; weak D call: TRBD1 (5 bases). This CDR3 spans 15 amino acids. Trimming stripped 0 bases from V and 5 bases from J, with 12 bases between. CDR1 and CDR2 from the germline V gene are SGHDT and YYEEEE.